The source of this TCR beta chain is a study of monozygotic twins with inflammatory bowel disease. Considering frequency, this clonotype is medium-sized. Its specificity is unknown. UMIs were attached via template switching, each with a 6-nucleotide sample barcode. Two nested PCRs, about 17 and 10 cycles, amplified TCRalpha and TCRbeta cDNA. Reprocessing the 5' RACE reads, TCRdb reports a single entry for every CDR3 protein and omits DNA. There are roughly 160,000 distinct CDR3 sequences in the sample, with 2.4% held by the top ten. The CDR3 has 14 amino acids. Germline V gene data show CDR1 as MDHEN and CDR2 as SYDVKM. Broader study findings: People with IBD had fewer clonotypes in common with others than healthy twins did, especially with disease activity.

The genes are TRBV28 and TRBJ2-1; there is no DNA to check the TCRdb D call of TRBD1. The sequence was collected from a human donor with ulcerative colitis or Crohn's disease, or a healthy co-twin of an affected twin (not recorded which). The sample was blood. The chain's CDR3 is CASSLLRGLGEQFF.